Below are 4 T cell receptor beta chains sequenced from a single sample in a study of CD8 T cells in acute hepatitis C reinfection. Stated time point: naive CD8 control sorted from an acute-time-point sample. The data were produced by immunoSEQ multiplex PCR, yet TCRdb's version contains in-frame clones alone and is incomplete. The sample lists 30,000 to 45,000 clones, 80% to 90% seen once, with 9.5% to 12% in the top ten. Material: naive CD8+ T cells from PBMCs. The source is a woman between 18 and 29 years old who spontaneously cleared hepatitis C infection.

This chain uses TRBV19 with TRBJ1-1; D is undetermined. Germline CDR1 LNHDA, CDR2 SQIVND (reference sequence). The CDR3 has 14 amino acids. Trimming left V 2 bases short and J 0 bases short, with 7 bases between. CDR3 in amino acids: CASSIPQMNTEAFF. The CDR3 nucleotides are TGTGCCAGTAGTATACCACAGATGAACACTGAAGCTTTCTTT.

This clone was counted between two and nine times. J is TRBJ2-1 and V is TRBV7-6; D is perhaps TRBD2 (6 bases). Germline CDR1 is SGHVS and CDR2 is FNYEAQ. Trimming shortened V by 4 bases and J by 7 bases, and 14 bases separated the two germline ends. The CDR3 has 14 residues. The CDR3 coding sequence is TGTGCCAGCAGCTCACCGTCTGGGGGGAATGAGCAGTTCTTC. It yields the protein CASSSPSGGNEQFF.

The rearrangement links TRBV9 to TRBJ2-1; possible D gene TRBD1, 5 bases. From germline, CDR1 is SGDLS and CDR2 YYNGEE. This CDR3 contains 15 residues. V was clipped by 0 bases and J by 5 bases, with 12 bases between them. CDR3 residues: CASSVDVLGHNEQFF. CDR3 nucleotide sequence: TGTGCCAGCAGCGTAGATGTGCTGGGGCACAATGAGCAGTTCTTC.

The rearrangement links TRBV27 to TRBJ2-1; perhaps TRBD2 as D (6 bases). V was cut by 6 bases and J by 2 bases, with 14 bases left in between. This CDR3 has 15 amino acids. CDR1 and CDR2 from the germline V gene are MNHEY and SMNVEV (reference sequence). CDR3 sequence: CASRLSGVPYNEQFF. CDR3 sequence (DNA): TGTGCCAGCAGGTTGTCGGGAGTGCCCTACAATGAGCAGTTCTTC.